This entry is about one T cell receptor beta chain. The antigen is unknown. Mismatch with germline at one junction end may stem from a read error. CDR1 DFQATT and CDR2 SNEGSKA come from the germline V gene (reference sequence). CDR3 length: 18 amino acids. The sample belongs to a study of identical twins. General study results and limits: Model-predicted out-of-frame TCR alpha sharing fell below observed values in monozygotic twins. Diverse VJ usage suggested most zero-insertion clonotypes were not invariant T cells. An excess of low generation probability was shown by twin-shared out-of-frame alpha sequences.

TCRdb ran MiXCR on the 5' RACE reads and lists one entry per CDR3 protein. The top ten clones hold approximately 1% of a sample with 500,000 or so distinct CDR3 sequences, 14% of them seen once. A further study also used this sample, focusing on yellow fever vaccine responses in identical twins.

The source of this sequence is a woman in her late teens or twenties in good health. The gene calls are TRBV20-1 and TRBJ2-2; 10 nucleotides line up with TRBD1. Sequencing was carried out using CD4+ T cells sorted from blood. The CDR3 DNA reads as TGCAGTGCTAGACTTCGAAGGACAGGGGGTCCGAACACCGGGGGGCTGTTTTTT. Translated: CSARLRRTGGPNTGGLFF.